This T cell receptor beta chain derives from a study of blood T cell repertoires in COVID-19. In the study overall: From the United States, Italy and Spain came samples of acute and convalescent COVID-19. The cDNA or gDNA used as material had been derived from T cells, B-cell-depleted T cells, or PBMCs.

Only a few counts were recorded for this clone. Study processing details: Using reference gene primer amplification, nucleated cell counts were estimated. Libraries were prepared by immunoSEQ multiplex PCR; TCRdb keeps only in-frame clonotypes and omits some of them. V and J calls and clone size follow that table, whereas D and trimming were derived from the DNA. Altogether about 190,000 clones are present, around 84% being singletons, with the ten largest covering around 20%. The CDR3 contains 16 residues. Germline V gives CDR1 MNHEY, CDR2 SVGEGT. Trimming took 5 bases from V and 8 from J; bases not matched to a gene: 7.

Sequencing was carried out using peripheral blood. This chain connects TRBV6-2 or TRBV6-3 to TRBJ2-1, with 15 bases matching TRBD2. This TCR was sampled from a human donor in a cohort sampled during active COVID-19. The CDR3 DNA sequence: TGTGCCAGCAGTCCCCGGGGACTAGCGGGAGGTTATGAGCAGTTCTTC. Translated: CASSPRGLAGGYEQFF.